Listed here are 20 T cell receptor beta chains from one sample, sequenced in a study of T cell repertoires and HLA-DP antigens. These receptors' antigens are unknown. The data were produced by immunoSEQ multiplex PCR, yet TCRdb's version contains in-frame clones alone and is incomplete. The table has roughly 110,000 clones, 90% to 95% seen once. The sequenced material came from CD4+ T cells from PBMCs. Receptors originate from a young woman in good health and CMV-seronegative.

CDR3 protein: CASRGGPTYEQYF. CDR3 DNA: TGTGCCAGCAGGGGGGGACCGACCTACGAGCAGTACTTC. This sequence joins TRBV6-1 and TRBJ2-7, with a tentative D call TRBD2 (6 bases). V dropped 6 bases and J dropped 2 bases, with 11 bases sitting between them. CDR1 MNHNS and CDR2 SASEGT come from the germline V gene. The CDR3 is 13 residues long.

The rearrangement joins TRBV5-4 to TRBJ2-2, with D possibly being TRBD2 (6 bases). CDR3 length equals 15 residues. Germline-derived CDR1 and CDR2 are SGHNT and YYREEE (reference sequence). V shed 1 base and J shed 1 base, with 8 bases lying between them. The CDR3 nucleotides are TGTGCCAGCAGCTTGTCGGGGGAGAACACCGGGGAGCTGTTTTTT. It specifies CASSLSGENTGELFF.

The rearrangement links TRBV2 to TRBJ1-5, with D unclear. Trimming left V 1 base short and J 1 base short, with 5 bases between. The CDR3 length is 14 residues. In germline, CDR1 is SNHLY, CDR2 FYNNEI. Written as DNA, the CDR3 is TGTGCCAGCAGTGAAGACAGAAGCAATCAGCCCCAGCATTTT. It translates to CASSEDRSNQPQHF.

The chain carries TRBV15 and TRBJ1-5, with D possibly TRBD1 on 5 matching bases. CDR1 LNHNV and CDR2 YYDKDF come from the germline V gene (reference sequence). The CDR3 spans 15 residues. V lost 4 bases and J 0 bases, leaving 10 bases between the germline ends. CDR3 coding DNA: TGTGCCACCAGCATTGTGGGGGATAGCAATCAGCCCCAGCATTTT. Translated: CATSIVGDSNQPQHF. Based on the CDR3 plus reference TRBV15 and TRBJ1-5, the full variable domain is DAMVIQNPRYQVTQFGKPVTLSCSQTLNHNVMYWYQQKSSQAPKLLFHYYDKDFNNEADTPDNFQSRRPNTSFCFLDIRSPGLGDTAMYLCATSIVGDSNQPQHFGDGTRLSIL.

The gene calls are TRBV4-1 and TRBJ2-3; weak D call: TRBD2 (6 bases). The CDR3 extends over 17 amino acids. The V and J ends lost 3 bases and 2 bases respectively, with 18 bases between them. Germline V lookup: CDR1 MGHRA, CDR2 YSYEKL. The chain's CDR3 is CASSHGPVGGFTDTQYF. Here the CDR3 DNA reads TGCGCCAGCAGCCACGGACCGGTTGGGGGGTTCACAGATACGCAGTATTTT.

The chain recombines TRBV19 with TRBJ1-1; D uncertain. The CDR3 consists of 13 residues. The germline CDR1 and CDR2 sequences are LNHDA and SQIVND (reference sequence). Trimming pared 3 bases from V and 1 base from J, leaving 6 bases between. The CDR3 loop reads CASSIGWNTEAFF. The CDR3 DNA follows: TGTGCCAGTAGTATCGGGTGGAACACTGAAGCTTTCTTT.

The chain has TRBV18 and TRBJ2-7; the match to TRBD1 covers 7 bases. Germline assignment: CDR1 KGHSH and CDR2 LQKENI. There are 13 residues in the CDR3. V was pared by 1 base and J by 6 bases, with 3 bases of the junction left unmatched. CDR3 sequence (DNA): TGTGCCAGCTCACCACTGGACAGGAGCGAGCAGTACGTC. This sequence encodes CASSPLDRSEQYV.

The chain is built from TRBV18 and TRBJ2-7; the D call may be TRBD1 or TRBD2 (5 bases each). V was shortened by 8 bases and J by 3 bases, with 11 bases between the two germline ends. This CDR3 spans 12 amino acids. The germline V gene has CDR1 KGHSH and CDR2 LQKENI. The CDR3 bases are TGTGCCAGCGGGACGGGAATCTACGAGCAGTACGTC. Its translation is CASGTGIYEQYV.

The rearrangement uses TRBV10-3 and TRBJ1-2; TRBD1 is a possible D gene (5 bases). Germline CDR1 ENHRY, CDR2 SYGVKD. V was trimmed by 0 bases and J by 5 bases, leaving 7 bases between them. This CDR3 is 13 amino acids long. CDR3 DNA: TGTGCCATCAGTGAGTCTAGGGGTTATGGCTACACCTTC. Translated, it gives CAISESRGYGYTF.

The chain couples TRBV7-2 to TRBJ1-4, with 8 bases aligning to TRBD1. Germline-derived CDR1 and CDR2 are SGHTA and FQGNSA. The CDR3 covers 16 residues. V trimming: 3 bases; J trimming: 8 bases; junction bases outside the gene matches: 11. DNA for the CDR3: TGTGCCAGCAGCTTGCAACCAGGGGGCGCGGGGGAAAAACTGTTTTTT. Translation gives CASSLQPGGAGEKLFF.

This clone was picked up one time. The genes are TRBV28 and TRBJ1-4, with TRBD1 identical over 8 bases. Per the germline V gene, CDR1 is MDHEN and CDR2 is SYDVKM. The V segment lost 2 bases and the J segment 8 bases; nucleotides outside the gene matches: 4. CDR3 length equals 14 residues. In DNA, the CDR3 is TGTGCCAGCAGTTTACAGGGGGCTTGGGAAAAACTGTTTTTT. This gives the protein CASSLQGAWEKLFF.

CDR3 region: CASSASGTGGKTQYF. As DNA, the CDR3 is TGTGCCAGTAGTGCATCCGGGACAGGGGGCAAGACCCAGTACTTC. The genes are TRBV19 and TRBJ2-5, with 12 bases fitting TRBD1. Trimming at V came to 5 bases and at J to 6 bases, leaving 7 bases not matched to a gene. This CDR3 comprises 15 residues. Germline assignment: CDR1 LNHDA and CDR2 SQIVND (reference sequence).

This clone was seen a handful of times. The rearrangement links TRBV5-1 to TRBJ2-1; D is perhaps TRBD2 (7 bases). The CDR3 is made up of 16 amino acids. Germline values: CDR1 SGHRS, CDR2 YFSETQ. Trimming took 0 bases from V and 3 from J, leaving 13 bases between them. The CDR3 bases are TGCGCCAGCAGCTTGGTGACGGGGGGCTTCTACAATGAGCAGTTCTTC. It codes for CASSLVTGGFYNEQFF.

This clone appeared a single time. The CDR3 spells CASSRERLQETQYF. The CDR3 DNA reads TGTGCCAGCAGTCGGGAGAGGTTGCAAGAGACCCAGTACTTC. The chain joins TRBV28 to TRBJ2-5, with D possibly being TRBD2 (6 bases). The germline gives CDR1 MDHEN, CDR2 SYDVKM. The CDR3 is 14 amino acids. V lost 5 bases to trimming and J lost 2 bases, with 12 bases between them.

The chain combines TRBV28 with TRBJ1-5; 8 positions match TRBD1. V lost 3 bases, J lost 4 bases, and 2 bases stayed unmatched. This CDR3 spans 14 amino acids. Germline CDR1 is MDHEN and CDR2 is SYDVKM. CDR3 sequence (DNA): TGTGCCAGCAGTTTCCGGACAGGGAATCAGCCCCAGCATTTT. Its translation: CASSFRTGNQPQHF.

The chain carries TRBV28 and TRBJ1-4; unclear D gene. This CDR3 has 12 residues. The V gene's germline CDR1 is MDHEN and CDR2 SYDVKM. Trimming removed 9 bases from V and 7 bases from J, with 12 bases in between. The CDR3 region is CASNYLAEKLFF. The CDR3 region has the DNA TGTGCCAGTAACTACTTGGCTGAAAAACTGTTTTTT.

The rearrangement links TRBV5-6 to TRBJ1-3; a weak D match, TRBD1 (6 bases). Germline V gene sequence: CDR1 SGHDT, CDR2 YYEEEE. Trimming removed 3 bases at V and 9 bases at J, with 16 bases between. The CDR3 runs 14 residues. The CDR3 nucleotides read TGTGCCAGCAGCTCCTGGGACACAGTGCGCACCATATATTTT. Translating gives CASSSWDTVRTIYF.

The rearrangement links TRBV2 to TRBJ2-7; tentatively, D is TRBD1 (5 bases). This CDR3 spans 15 amino acids. The germline V and J ends were trimmed by 2 bases and 2 bases, with 13 bases remaining between them. From germline, CDR1 is SNHLY and CDR2 FYNNEI. Written as DNA, the CDR3 is TGTGCCAGCAGTGAAAGGGGTCCTGATGCCTACGAGCAGTACGTC. Amino acid sequence: CASSERGPDAYEQYV.

The chain employs TRBV4-1 and TRBJ2-3, with TRBD1 matching over 7 bases. The ends lost 4 bases at V and 3 bases at J; junction bases unmatched: 7. The CDR3 spans 15 residues. Germline V gives CDR1 MGHRA, CDR2 YSYEKL. The CDR3 bases are TGCGCCAGCAGCCTCCGGGACAGTAGTACAGATACGCAGTATTTT. Translation gives CASSLRDSSTDTQYF.

The chain couples TRBV10-2 to TRBJ2-4; possible D gene TRBD2, 6 bases. The V end was cut by 7 bases, the J end by 1 base, with 14 bases between. The germline gives CDR1 WSHSY, CDR2 SAAADI. The CDR3 covers 15 residues. As DNA, the CDR3 is TGCGCCAGCACCCATCGGGAGACGGCCAAAAACATTCAGTACTTC. Translation gives CASTHRETAKNIQYF.